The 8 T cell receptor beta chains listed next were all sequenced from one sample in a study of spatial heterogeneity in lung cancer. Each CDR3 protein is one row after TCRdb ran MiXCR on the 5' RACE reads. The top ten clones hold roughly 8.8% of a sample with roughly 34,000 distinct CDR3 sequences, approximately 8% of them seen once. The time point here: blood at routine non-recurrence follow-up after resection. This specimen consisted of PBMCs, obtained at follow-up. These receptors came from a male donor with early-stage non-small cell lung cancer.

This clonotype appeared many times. CDR3 sequence: CASSLGQGPGGKETQYF. The CDR3 DNA sequence: TGTGCCAGCAGCTTGGGACAGGGACCAGGGGGGAAAGAGACCCAGTACTTC. This chain joins TRBV11-2 and TRBJ2-5; 9 bases line up with TRBD1. This CDR3 has 17 residues. Losses at the gene ends were 3 bases for V and 3 bases for J; bases not matched to a gene: 11. Looked up from germline, CDR1 is SGHAT and CDR2 is FQNNGV. Together with reference TRBV11-2 and TRBJ2-5, the CDR3 gives the full variable domain: EAGVAQSPRYKIIEKRQSVAFWCNPISGHATLYWYQQILGQGPKLLIQFQNNGVVDDSQLPKDRFSAERLKGVDSTLKIQPAKLEDSAVYLCASSLGQGPGGKETQYFGPGTRLLVL.

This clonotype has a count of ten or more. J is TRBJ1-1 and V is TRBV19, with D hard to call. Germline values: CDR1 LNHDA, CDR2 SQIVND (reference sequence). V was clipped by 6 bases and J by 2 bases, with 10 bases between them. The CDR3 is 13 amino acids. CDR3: CASSTGSNTEAFF. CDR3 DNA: TGTGCCAGTAGCACCGGTAGTAACACTGAAGCTTTCTTT. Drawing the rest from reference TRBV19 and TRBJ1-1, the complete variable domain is DGGITQSPKYLFRKEGQNVTLSCEQNLNHDAMYWYRQDPGQGLRLIYYSQIVNDFQKGDIAEGYSVSREKKESFPLTVTSAQKNPTAFYLCASSTGSNTEAFFGQGTRLTVV.

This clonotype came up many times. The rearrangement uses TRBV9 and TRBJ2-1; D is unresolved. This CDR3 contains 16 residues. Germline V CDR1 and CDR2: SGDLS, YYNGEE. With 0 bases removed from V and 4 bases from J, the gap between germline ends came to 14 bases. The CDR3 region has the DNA TGTGCCAGCAGCGTAGATCCAGACAACCAATACAATGAGCAGTTCTTC. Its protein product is CASSVDPDNQYNEQFF.

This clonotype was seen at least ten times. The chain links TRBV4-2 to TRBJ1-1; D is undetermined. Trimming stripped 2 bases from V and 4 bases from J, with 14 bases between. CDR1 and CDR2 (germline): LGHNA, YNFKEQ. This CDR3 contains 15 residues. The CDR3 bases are TGTGCCAGCAGCCAATACTCCAACTTGGGCACTGAAGCTTTCTTT. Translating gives CASSQYSNLGTEAFF.

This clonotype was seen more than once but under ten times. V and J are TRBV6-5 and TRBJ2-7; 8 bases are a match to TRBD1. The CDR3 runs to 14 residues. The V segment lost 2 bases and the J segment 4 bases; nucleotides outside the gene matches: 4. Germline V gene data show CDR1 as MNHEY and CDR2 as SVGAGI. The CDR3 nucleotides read TGTGCCAGCAGTTACCAGGGGGCGCTTTACGAGCAGTACTTC. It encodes CASSYQGALYEQYF.

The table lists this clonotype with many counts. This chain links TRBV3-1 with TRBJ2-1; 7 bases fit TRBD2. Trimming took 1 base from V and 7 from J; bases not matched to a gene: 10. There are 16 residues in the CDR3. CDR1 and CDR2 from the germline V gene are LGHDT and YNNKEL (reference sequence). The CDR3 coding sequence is TGTGCCAGCAGCCAAGCAGGCGGGGGATCTGGGAATGAGCAGTTCTTC. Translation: CASSQAGGGSGNEQFF.

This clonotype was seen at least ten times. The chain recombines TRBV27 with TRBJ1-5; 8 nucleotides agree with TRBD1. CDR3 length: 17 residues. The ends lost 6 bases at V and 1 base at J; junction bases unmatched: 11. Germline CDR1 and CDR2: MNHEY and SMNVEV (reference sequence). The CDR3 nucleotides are TGTGCCAGCAGCCTTAGGACAGGGATGGCGAGCAATCAGCCCCAGCATTTT. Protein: CASSLRTGMASNQPQHF.

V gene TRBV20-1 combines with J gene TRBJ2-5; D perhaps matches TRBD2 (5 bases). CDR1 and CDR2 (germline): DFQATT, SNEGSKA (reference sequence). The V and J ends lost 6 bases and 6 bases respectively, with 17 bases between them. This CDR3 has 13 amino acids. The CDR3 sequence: CSAYRDSGKTQYF. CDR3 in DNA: TGCAGTGCGTATAGAGACTCGGGGAAGACCCAGTACTTC.